This TCR beta chain was captured by sequencing in a study of beta chain features in type 1 diabetes. In its sample, this clone was seen a few times. Its antigen is as yet unknown. Germline V gene data show CDR1 as LGHNA and CDR2 as YNFKEQ. V was pared by 2 bases and J by 0 bases, with 11 bases between. The CDR3 length is 17 residues. The study reverse transcribed the entire isolated RNA, so it sequenced expressed TCRB transcripts. Data came from immunoSEQ multiplex PCR; TCRdb stores just in-frame clones and leaves some out. The table lists hundreds of thousands of clones, around 28% of them singletons. Study-wide findings and caveats: Insertions were fewer and deletions more numerous at VDJ junctions in type 1 diabetes patients.

The sample consisted of naive CD4+ T cells from blood. The TCR originated in a man younger than 35 in good health. The chain couples TRBV4-2 to TRBJ2-6; a weak D match, TRBD2 (6 bases). The CDR3 loop reads CASSQLGGASGANVLTF. The CDR3 bases are TGTGCCAGCAGCCAACTAGGAGGGGCCTCTGGGGCCAACGTCCTGACTTTC.